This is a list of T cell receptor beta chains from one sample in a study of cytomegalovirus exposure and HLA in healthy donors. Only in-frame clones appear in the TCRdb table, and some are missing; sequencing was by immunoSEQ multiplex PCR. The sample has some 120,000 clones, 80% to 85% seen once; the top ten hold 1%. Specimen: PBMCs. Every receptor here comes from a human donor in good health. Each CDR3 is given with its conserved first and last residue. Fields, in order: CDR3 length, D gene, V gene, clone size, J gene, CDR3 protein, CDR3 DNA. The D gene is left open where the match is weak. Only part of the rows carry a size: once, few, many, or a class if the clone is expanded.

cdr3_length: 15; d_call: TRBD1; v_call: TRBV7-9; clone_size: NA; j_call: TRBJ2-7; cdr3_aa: CASSPTGTGGGEQYF; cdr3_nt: TGTGCCAGCAGCCCCACCGGGACAGGTGGAGGGGAGCAGTACTTC
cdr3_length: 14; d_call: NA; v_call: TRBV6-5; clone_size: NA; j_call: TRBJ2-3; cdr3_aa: CASSEEADTDTQYF; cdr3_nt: TGTGCCAGCAGTGAGGAAGCGGACACAGATACGCAGTATTTT
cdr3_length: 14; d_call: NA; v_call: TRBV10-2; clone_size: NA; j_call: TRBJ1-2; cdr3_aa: CASSETTDLGGYTF; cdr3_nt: TGCGCCAGCAGTGAGACGACAGATCTGGGGGGCTACACCTTC
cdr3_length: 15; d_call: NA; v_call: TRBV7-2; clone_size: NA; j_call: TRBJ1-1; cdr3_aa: CASSLVPGLNTEAFF; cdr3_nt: TGTGCCAGCAGCTTAGTCCCAGGGTTGAACACTGAAGCTTTCTTT
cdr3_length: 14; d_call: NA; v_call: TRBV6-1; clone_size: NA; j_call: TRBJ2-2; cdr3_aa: CASSEQGGTGELFF; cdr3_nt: TGTGCCAGCAGTGAGCAGGGTGGGACCGGGGAGCTGTTTTTT
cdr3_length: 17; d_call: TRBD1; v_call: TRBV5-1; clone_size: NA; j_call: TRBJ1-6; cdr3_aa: CASSLAFDRVDFSPLHF; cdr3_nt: TGCGCCAGCAGCTTGGCTTTCGACAGGGTCGATTTTTCCCCCCTCCACTTT
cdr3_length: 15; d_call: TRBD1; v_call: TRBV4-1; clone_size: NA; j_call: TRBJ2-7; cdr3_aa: CASSQDRDSSYEQYF; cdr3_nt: TGCGCCAGCAGCCAAGACCGGGACAGCTCCTACGAGCAGTACTTC
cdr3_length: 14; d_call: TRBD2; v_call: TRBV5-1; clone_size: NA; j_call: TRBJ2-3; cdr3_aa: CASRGGASTDTQYF; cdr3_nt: TGCGCCAGCCGCGGGGGGGCTAGCACAGATACGCAGTATTTT
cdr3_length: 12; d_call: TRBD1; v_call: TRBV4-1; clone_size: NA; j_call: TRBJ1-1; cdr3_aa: CASSPGQGKAFF; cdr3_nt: TGCGCCAGCAGCCCGGGACAGGGGAAAGCTTTCTTT
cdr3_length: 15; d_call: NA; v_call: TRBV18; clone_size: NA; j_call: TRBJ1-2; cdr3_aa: CASSPLDTSPYGYTF; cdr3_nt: TGTGCCAGCTCACCATTAGACACCTCGCCCTATGGCTACACCTTC
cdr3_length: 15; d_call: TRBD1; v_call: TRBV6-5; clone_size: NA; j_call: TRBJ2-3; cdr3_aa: CASSRGDRVMYTQYF; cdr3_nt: TGTGCCAGCAGTCGTGGGGACAGGGTAATGTATACGCAGTATTTT
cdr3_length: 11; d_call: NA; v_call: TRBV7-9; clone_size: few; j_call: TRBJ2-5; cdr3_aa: CASSPRETQYF; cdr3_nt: TGTGCCAGCAGCCCCCGAGAGACCCAGTACTTC
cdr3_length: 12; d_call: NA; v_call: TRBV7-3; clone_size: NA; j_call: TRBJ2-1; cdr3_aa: CASSLGGGEQFF; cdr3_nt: TGTGCCAGCAGCTTAGGCGGTGGGGAGCAGTTCTTC
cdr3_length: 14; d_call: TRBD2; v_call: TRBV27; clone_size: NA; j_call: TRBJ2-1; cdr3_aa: CASSSYSGGYIQFF; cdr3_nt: TGTGCCAGCAGTTCATATAGCGGGGGATACATCCAGTTCTTC
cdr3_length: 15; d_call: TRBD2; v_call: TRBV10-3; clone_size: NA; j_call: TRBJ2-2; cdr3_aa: CAITETSGDHRELFF; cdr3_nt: TGTGCCATCACCGAGACTAGCGGGGACCACCGGGAGCTGTTTTTT
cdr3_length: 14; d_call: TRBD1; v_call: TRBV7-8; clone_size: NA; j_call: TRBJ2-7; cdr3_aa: CASDATGTAYEQYF; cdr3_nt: TGTGCCAGCGACGCCACCGGGACAGCCTACGAGCAGTACTTC
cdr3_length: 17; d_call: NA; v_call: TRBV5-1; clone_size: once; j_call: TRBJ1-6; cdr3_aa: CASSLIEGPGGNSPLHF; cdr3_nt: TGCGCCAGCAGCTTAATTGAGGGACCCGGGGGTAATTCACCCCTCCACTTT
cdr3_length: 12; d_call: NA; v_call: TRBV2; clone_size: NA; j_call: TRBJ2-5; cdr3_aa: CASGRGGETQYF; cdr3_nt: TGTGCCAGCGGGAGAGGAGGGGAGACCCAGTACTTC
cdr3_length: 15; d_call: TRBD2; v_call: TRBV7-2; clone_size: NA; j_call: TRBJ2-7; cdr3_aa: CASSLSGLGSDEQYF; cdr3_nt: TGTGCCAGCAGCTTATCGGGACTAGGATCTGACGAGCAGTACTTC
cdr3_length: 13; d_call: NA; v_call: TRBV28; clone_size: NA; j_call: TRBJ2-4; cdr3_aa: CASSLTGRYIQYF; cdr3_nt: TGTGCCAGCAGTTTAACAGGGCGGTACATTCAGTACTTC
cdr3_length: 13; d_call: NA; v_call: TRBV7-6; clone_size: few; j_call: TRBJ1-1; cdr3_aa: CASSPRRDTEAFF; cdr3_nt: TGTGCCAGCAGCCCCCGCAGGGACACTGAAGCTTTCTTT
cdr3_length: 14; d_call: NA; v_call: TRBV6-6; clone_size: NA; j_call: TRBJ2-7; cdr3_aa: CASSYEGQTYEQYF; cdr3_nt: TGTGCCAGCAGTTACGAAGGACAGACCTACGAGCAGTACTTC
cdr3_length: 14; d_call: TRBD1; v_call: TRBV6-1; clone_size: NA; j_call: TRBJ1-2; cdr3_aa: CASGDRVDPLGYTF; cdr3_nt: TGTGCCAGCGGAGACAGGGTCGACCCCCTCGGCTACACCTTC
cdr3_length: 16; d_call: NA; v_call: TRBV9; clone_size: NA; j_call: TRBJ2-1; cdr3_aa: CASSAVRGTSYNEQFF; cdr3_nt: TGTGCCAGCAGCGCCGTTAGGGGGACCTCCTACAATGAGCAGTTCTTC
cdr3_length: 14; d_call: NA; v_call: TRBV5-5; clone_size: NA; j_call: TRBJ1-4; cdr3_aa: CASALGGNGEKLFF; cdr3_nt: TGTGCCAGCGCCCTTGGGGGGAATGGGGAAAAACTGTTTTTT
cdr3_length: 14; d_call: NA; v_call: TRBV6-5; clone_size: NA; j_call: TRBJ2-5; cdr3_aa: CASIRILGDETQYF; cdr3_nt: TGTGCCAGCATCCGTATCCTGGGAGATGAGACCCAGTACTTC
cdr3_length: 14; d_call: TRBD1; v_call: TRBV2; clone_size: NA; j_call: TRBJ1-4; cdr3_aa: CASTPRDSTEKLFF; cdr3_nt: TGTGCCAGCACGCCTAGGGACAGTACTGAAAAACTGTTTTTT
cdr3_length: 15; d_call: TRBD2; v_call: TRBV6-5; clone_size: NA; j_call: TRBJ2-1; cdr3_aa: CASSALAGGYNEQFF; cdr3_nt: TGTGCCAGCAGTGCCCTAGCGGGGGGGTACAATGAGCAGTTCTTC
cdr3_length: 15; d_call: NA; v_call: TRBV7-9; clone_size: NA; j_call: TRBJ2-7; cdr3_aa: CATAYGGSRSYEQYF; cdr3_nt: TGTGCCACCGCATATGGGGGGTCGCGATCCTACGAGCAGTACTTC
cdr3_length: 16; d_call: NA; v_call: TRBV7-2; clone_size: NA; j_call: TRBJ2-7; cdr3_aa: CASSFALGIPLYEQYF; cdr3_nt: TGTGCCAGCAGCTTCGCCCTCGGGATCCCCCTATACGAGCAGTACTTC
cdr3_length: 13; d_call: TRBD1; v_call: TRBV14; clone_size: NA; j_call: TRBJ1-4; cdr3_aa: CASSPRTGEKLFF; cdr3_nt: TGTGCCAGCAGCCCCCGGACAGGCGAAAAACTGTTTTTT
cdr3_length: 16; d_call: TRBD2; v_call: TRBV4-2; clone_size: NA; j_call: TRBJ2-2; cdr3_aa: CASSQVAGTNTGELFF; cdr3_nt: TGTGCCAGCAGCCAGGTAGCGGGTACGAACACCGGGGAGCTGTTTTTT
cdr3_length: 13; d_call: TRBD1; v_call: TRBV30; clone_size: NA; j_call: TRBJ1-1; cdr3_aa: CAWPLRGTDEAFF; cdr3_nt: TGTGCCTGGCCACTCAGGGGGACGGACGAAGCTTTCTTT
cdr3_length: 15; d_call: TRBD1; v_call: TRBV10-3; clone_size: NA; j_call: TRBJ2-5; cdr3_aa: CAISETGGAGETQYF; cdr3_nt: TGTGCCATCAGTGAAACAGGGGGCGCGGGGGAGACCCAGTACTTC
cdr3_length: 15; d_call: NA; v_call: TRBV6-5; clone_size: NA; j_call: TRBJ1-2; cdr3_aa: CASRADSRANYGYTF; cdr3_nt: TGTGCCAGCAGGGCAGACAGCCGAGCTAACTATGGCTACACCTTC
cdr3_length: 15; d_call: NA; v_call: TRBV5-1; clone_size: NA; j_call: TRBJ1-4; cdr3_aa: CASSFEPGLSEKLFF; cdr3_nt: TGCGCCAGCAGCTTTGAACCGGGTCTAAGTGAAAAACTGTTTTTT
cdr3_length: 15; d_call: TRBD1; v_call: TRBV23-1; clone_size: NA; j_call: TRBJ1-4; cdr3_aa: CALLCVGTGNEKLFF; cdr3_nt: TGCGCCTTGCTCTGCGTTGGGACAGGTAATGAAAAACTGTTTTTT
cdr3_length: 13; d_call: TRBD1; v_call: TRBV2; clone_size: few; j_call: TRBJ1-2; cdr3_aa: CAVPGTGGWGYTF; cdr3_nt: TGTGCCGTGCCCGGGACAGGGGGCTGGGGCTACACCTTC
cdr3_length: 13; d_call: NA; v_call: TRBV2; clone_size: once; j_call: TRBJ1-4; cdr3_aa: CASSRDSNEKLFF; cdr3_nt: TGTGCCAGCAGCCGCGACAGTAATGAAAAACTGTTTTTT
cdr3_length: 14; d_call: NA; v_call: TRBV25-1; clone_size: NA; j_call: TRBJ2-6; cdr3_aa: CASSQGPGANVLTF; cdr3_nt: TGTGCCAGCAGTCAGGGTCCTGGGGCCAACGTCCTGACTTTC
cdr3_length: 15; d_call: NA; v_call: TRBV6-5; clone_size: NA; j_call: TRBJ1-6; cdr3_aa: CASKTVGGLHSPLHF; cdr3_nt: TGTGCCAGCAAAACTGTAGGGGGATTACACTCACCCCTCCACTTT
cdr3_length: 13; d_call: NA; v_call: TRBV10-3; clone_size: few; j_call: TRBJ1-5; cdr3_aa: CASKGGFMQPQHF; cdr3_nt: TGTGCCAGCAAAGGGGGATTTATGCAGCCCCAGCATTTT
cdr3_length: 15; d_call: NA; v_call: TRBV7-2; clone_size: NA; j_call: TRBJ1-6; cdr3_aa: CASSPMIRHNSPLHF; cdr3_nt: TGTGCCAGCAGCCCCATGATCAGACACAATTCACCCCTCCACTTT